Listed here are 17 T cell receptor beta chains from one sample, sequenced in a study of T cells after posttransplantation cyclophosphamide. Generated by immunoSEQ multiplex PCR, the TCRdb table keeps only in-frame clones and is missing some. The sample has thousands of clones, none seen only once. Busulfan-fludarabine conditioning, marrow transplant, and cyclophosphamide on days +3 and +4 were administered. Sequences were derived from PBMCs, sampled after allogeneic stem cell transplant with posttransplant cyclophosphamide. The receptors were sampled from a female patient in her late teens or twenties who received an allogeneic stem cell transplant from an unrelated donor, was CMV-positive, and had acute GVHD only. Some of the T cells may derive from the graft donor.

In this sample, this clone turned up many times. The chain has TRBV5-1 and TRBJ2-7; a weak D match, TRBD2 (5 bases). The V end lost 1 base, the J end lost 3 bases, and 17 bases lay between the germline ends. In germline, CDR1 is SGHRS, CDR2 YFSETQ. This CDR3 is 16 amino acids long. In nucleotides, the CDR3 is TGCGCCAGCAGCTTGCTTTGGACTCCGGCGAACTACGAGCAGTACTTC. Amino acid sequence: CASSLLWTPANYEQYF.

Concerning this clone: At one end, the junction sequence differs from germline, possibly due to a read error. The genes are TRBV19 and TRBJ1-5; 11 bases agree with TRBD1. Germline CDR1 LNHDA, CDR2 SQIVND (reference sequence). The CDR3 is made up of 15 amino acids. In DNA form, the CDR3 reads TGTGCCAGTAGTATAGGGACAGGGGGCAACCAGCCCCAGCATTTT. Translation gives CASSIGTGGNQPQHF.

This clone was observed many times. V usage is TRBV7-9 and J usage is TRBJ2-5; 8 bases line up with TRBD1. V lost 5 bases and J lost 5; bases outside the gene matches: 13. The germline V gene has CDR1 SEHNR and CDR2 FQNEAQ (reference sequence). CDR3 length: 16 residues. The CDR3 reads CASSPSQGALGETQYF. The CDR3 bases are TGTGCCAGCAGCCCGTCGCAGGGGGCGCTTGGTGAGACCCAGTACTTC.

This clone was counted ten times or more. The chain employs TRBV30 and TRBJ1-5, with 12 positions matching TRBD1. CDR1 is GTSNPN and CDR2 is SVGIG in the germline V gene (reference sequence). The CDR3 has 16 residues. Trimming took 1 base from V and 7 from J; bases not matched to a gene: 8. CDR3 loop: CAWSAAGTGGRQPQHF. The CDR3 DNA reads as TGTGCCTGGAGTGCCGCCGGGACAGGGGGCCGCCAGCCCCAGCATTTT.

This clone was seen repeatedly, ten times or more. The chain couples TRBV28 to TRBJ2-7, with 9 bases aligning to TRBD2. CDR1 MDHEN and CDR2 SYDVKM come from the germline V gene. This CDR3 has 16 amino acids. Trimming cost V 6 bases and J 0 bases; bases outside gene matches: 9. The DNA for the CDR3 is TGTGCCAGCAGCCTGTCTGCTAGCGGGAACTCCTACGAGCAGTACTTC. Its protein product is CASSLSASGNSYEQYF.

This clone has ten or more counts. The rearrangement joins TRBV29-1 to TRBJ1-5; D is perhaps TRBD1 (6 bases). The germline CDR1 and CDR2 sequences are SQVTM and ANQGSEA. CDR3 length: 13 residues. The CDR3 region is CSARDNFNQPQHF. The CDR3 coding sequence is TGCAGTGCCCGGGACAATTTTAATCAGCCCCAGCATTTT. The full variable domain, with the rest looked up from reference TRBV29-1 and TRBJ1-5, is SAVISQKPSRDICQRGTSLTIQCQVDSQVTMMFWYRQQPGQSLTLIATANQGSEATYESGFVIDKFPISRPNLTFSTLTVSNMSPEDSSIYLCSARDNFNQPQHFGDGTRLSIL.

This clone was counted ten times or more. V is TRBV7-8 and J is TRBJ2-2, with D perhaps matching TRBD2 (6 bases). The germline V gene encodes CDR1 SGHVS and CDR2 FQNEAQ. The V end was cut by 3 bases, the J end by 3 bases, with 14 bases between. The length of the CDR3 is 16 residues. The CDR3 sequence: CASSFGLRGDTGELFF. The CDR3 region has the DNA TGTGCCAGCAGCTTTGGTTTGCGGGGTGACACCGGGGAGCTGTTTTTT.

In its sample, this clone was seen a few times. The rearrangement links TRBV27 to TRBJ2-7; D is ambiguous. The CDR3 loop spans 14 amino acids. Germline V CDR1 and CDR2: MNHEY, SMNVEV (reference sequence). The V end lost 6 bases, the J end lost 1 base, and 13 bases lay between the germline ends. The CDR3 sequence: CASSSSEISYEQYF. The CDR3 bases are TGTGCCAGCAGCTCATCCGAGATTTCCTACGAGCAGTACTTC.

V is TRBV9 and J is TRBJ2-7; 7 nucleotides line up with TRBD2. CDR3 length: 14 residues. Per germline, CDR1 SGDLS and CDR2 YYNGEE. V trimming: 0 bases; J trimming: 7 bases; junction bases outside the gene matches: 7. DNA of the CDR3: TGTGCCAGCAGCGTAGATGGGAGGGCGGATGAGCAGTACTTC. The encoded protein is CASSVDGRADEQYF.

This clone was detected a few times. This chain connects TRBV11-3 to TRBJ2-7; 14 bases agree with TRBD2. The CDR3 covers 15 residues. Per the germline V gene, CDR1 is SGHNT and CDR2 is YENEEA. V lost 5 bases and J lost 5; bases outside the gene matches: 5. For the CDR3, the DNA is TGTGCCAGCAGCCCCCGGACTAGCGGGAGGCACGAGCAGTACTTC. Amino acids: CASSPRTSGRHEQYF.

This clone was seen ten or more times. The chain couples TRBV28 to TRBJ2-7, with TRBD1 matching over 7 bases. CDR1 and CDR2 from the germline V gene are MDHEN and SYDVKM. This CDR3 has 15 amino acids. Trimming cost V 4 bases and J 4 bases; bases outside gene matches: 10. As DNA, the CDR3 is TGTGCCAGCAGTTCAGCCGGGACAGATCATTACGAGCAGTACTTC. Protein sequence: CASSSAGTDHYEQYF.

This clone occurred many times. This rearrangement joins TRBV14 to TRBJ1-2; D is unclear. V was clipped by 5 bases and J by 5 bases, with 15 bases between them. CDR1 SGHDN and CDR2 FVKESK come from the germline V gene. The CDR3 covers 14 residues. In nucleotides, the CDR3 is TGTGCCAGCAGCTCCAGAGCGACCGTTTATGGCTACACCTTC. Its translation is CASSSRATVYGYTF.

This clone was detected many times. This chain uses TRBV6-1 with TRBJ2-2; 13 bases match TRBD2. This CDR3 spans 15 amino acids. V shed 6 bases and J 8 bases; nucleotides not matched to a gene: 6. CDR1 is MNHNS, CDR2 SASEGT, per germline. CDR3 nucleotide sequence: TGTGCCAGCAGGCCCGGGACTAGCGGGAAGGGGGAGCTGTTTTTT. Translation: CASRPGTSGKGELFF.

This clone has ten or more counts. This chain joins TRBV9 and TRBJ2-1; 7 nucleotides align to TRBD1. The V gene end was trimmed by 3 bases and the J gene end by 5 bases; junction bases not matched to a gene: 11. Germline lookup yields CDR1 SGDLS and CDR2 YYNGEE. This CDR3 has 16 residues. DNA of the CDR3: TGTGCCAGCAGCGCCCGAAAGGGACAGATGAACAATGAGCAGTTCTTC. Translation: CASSARKGQMNNEQFF.

Ten or more counts support this clone. The chain uses TRBV5-6 and TRBJ2-7, with TRBD2 matching over 8 bases. This CDR3 contains 15 residues. Germline V gene sequence: CDR1 SGHDT, CDR2 YYEEEE. V trimming: 1 base; J trimming: 2 bases; junction bases outside the gene matches: 5. CDR3: CASSLLSGGPYEQYF. In DNA, the CDR3 is TGTGCCAGCAGCTTGCTTTCGGGGGGGCCCTACGAGCAGTACTTC.

Within the sample, this clone is medium-sized. The same CDR3 arises from other DNA sequences in this sample as well. The chain recombines TRBV9 with TRBJ2-7, with TRBD1 matching 12 bases. The CDR3 extends over 13 amino acids. Germline lookup yields CDR1 SGDLS and CDR2 YYNGEE. With V trimmed by 8 bases and J by 4 bases, 4 bases remained unmatched. The CDR3 DNA follows: TGTGCCAGTTCGGGACAGGGGGCTTACGAGCAGTACTTC. This encodes CASSGQGAYEQYF.

This clone was counted ten times or more. The chain joins TRBV7-8 to TRBJ2-5, with 8 bases that match TRBD2. This CDR3 is built from 13 residues. Germline assignment: CDR1 SGHVS and CDR2 FQNEAQ. J lost 7 bases, V lost 8 bases, and 9 bases had no gene match. CDR3 DNA sequence: TGTGCCAGCTCCCGGGAGGGGGTAACGACCCAGTACTTC. Its protein product is CASSREGVTTQYF.